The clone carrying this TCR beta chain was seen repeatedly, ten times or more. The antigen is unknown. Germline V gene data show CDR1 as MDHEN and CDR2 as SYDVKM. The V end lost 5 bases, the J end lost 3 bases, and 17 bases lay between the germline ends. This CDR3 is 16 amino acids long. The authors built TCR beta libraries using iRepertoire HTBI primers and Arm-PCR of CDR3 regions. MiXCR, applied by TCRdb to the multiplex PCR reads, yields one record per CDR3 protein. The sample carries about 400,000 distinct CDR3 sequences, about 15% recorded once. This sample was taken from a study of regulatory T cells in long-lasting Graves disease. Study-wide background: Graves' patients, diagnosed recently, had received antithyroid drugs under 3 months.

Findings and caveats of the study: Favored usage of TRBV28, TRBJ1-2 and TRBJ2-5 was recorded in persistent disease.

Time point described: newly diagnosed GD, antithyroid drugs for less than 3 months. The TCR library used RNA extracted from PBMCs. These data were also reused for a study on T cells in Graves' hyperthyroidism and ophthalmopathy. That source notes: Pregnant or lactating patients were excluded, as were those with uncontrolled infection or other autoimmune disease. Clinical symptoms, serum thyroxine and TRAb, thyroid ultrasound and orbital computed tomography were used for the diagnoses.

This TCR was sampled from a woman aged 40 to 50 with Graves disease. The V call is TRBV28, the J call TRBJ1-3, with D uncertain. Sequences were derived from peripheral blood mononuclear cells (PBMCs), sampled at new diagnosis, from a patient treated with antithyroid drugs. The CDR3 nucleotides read TGTGCCAGCAGTCCACCCGCGGGGAGGTTTGGAAACACCATATATTTT. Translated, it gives CASSPPAGRFGNTIYF.